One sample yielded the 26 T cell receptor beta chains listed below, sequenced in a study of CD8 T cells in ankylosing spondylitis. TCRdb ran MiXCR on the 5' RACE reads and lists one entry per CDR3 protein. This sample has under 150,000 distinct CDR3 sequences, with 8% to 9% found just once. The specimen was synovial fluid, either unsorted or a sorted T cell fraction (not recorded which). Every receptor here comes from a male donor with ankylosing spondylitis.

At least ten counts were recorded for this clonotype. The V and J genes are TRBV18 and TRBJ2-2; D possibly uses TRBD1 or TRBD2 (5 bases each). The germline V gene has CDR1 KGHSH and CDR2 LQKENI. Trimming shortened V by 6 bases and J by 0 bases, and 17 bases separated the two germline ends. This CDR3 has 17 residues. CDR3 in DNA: TGTGCCAGCTCCATCAACCGGGACGGAACGAACACCGGGGAGCTGTTTTTT. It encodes CASSINRDGTNTGELFF.

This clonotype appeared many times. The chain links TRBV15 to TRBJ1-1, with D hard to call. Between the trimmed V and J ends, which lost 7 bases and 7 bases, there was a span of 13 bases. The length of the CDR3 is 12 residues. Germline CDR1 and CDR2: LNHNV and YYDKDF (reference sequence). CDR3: CATTRNRDEAFF. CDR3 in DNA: TGTGCCACCACCCGAAATAGGGATGAAGCTTTCTTT.

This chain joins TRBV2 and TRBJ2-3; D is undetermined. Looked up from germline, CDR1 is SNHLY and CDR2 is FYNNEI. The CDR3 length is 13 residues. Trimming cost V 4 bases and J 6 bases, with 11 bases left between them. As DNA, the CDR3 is TGTGCCAGCAGTGGCCAGTTTGGGGATACGCAGTATTTT. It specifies CASSGQFGDTQYF.

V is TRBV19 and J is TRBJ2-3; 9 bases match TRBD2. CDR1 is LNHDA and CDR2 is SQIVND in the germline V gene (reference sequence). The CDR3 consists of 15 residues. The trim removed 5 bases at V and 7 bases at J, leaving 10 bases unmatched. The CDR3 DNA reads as TGTGCCAGTAGTCGCCTAGCGGGGAGCATAAATACGCAGTATTTT. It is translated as CASSRLAGSINTQYF.

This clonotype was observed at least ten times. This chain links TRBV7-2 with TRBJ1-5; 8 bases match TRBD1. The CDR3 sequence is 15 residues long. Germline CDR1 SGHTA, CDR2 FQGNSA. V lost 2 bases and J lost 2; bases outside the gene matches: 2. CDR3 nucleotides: TGTGCCAGCAGCTTACAGGGGGCCGGCAATCAGCCCCAGCATTTT. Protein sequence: CASSLQGAGNQPQHF.

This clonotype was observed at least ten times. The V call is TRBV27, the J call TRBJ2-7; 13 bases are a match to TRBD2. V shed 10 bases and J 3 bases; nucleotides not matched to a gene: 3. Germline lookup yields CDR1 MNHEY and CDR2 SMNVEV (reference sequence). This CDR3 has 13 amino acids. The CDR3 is CATWTSGGYEQYF. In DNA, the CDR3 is TGTGCCACCTGGACTAGCGGGGGCTACGAGCAGTACTTC.

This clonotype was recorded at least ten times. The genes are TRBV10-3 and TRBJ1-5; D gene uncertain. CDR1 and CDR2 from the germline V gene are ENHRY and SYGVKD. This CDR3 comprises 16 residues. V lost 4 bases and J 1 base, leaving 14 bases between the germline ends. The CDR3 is CAISGAGSESNQPQHF. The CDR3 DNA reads TGTGCCATCAGTGGGGCTGGCAGCGAAAGCAATCAGCCCCAGCATTTT.

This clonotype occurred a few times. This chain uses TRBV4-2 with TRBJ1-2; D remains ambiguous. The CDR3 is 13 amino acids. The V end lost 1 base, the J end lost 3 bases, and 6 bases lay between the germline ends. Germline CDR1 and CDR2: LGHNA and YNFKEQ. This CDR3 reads CASSQGTDYGYTF. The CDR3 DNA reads TGTGCCAGCAGCCAAGGAACGGACTATGGCTACACCTTC.

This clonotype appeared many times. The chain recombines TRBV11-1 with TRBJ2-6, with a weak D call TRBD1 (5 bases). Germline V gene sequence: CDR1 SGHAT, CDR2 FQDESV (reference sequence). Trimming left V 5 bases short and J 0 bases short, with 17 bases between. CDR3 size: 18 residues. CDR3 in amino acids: CASSPDSRVVSGANVLTF. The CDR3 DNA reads TGTGCCAGCAGCCCCGACAGCCGGGTTGTCTCTGGGGCCAACGTCCTGACTTTC.

CDR3 nucleotides: TGCGCCAGCAGCCAACCCCGCGGGGGAAACACTGAAGCTTTCTTT. Translating it yields CASSQPRGGNTEAFF. The chain has TRBV4-1 and TRBJ1-1; TRBD1 is a possible D gene (5 bases). This CDR3 is 15 amino acids long. Trimming shortened V by 2 bases and J by 2 bases, and 12 bases separated the two germline ends. CDR1 and CDR2 (germline): MGHRA, YSYEKL.

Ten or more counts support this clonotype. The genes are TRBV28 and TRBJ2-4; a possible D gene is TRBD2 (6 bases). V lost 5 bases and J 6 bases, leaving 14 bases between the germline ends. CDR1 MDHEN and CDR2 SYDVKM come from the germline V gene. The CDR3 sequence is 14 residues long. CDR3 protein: CASSPAGGANIQYF. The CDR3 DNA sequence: TGTGCCAGCAGTCCCGCAGGCGGGGCAAACATTCAGTACTTC.

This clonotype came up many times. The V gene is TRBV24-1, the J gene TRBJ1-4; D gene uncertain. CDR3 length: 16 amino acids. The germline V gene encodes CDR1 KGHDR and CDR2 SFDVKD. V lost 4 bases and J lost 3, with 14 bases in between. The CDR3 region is CATSENRRGANEKLFF. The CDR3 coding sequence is TGTGCCACCAGTGAAAACCGTCGGGGAGCTAATGAAAAACTGTTTTTT.

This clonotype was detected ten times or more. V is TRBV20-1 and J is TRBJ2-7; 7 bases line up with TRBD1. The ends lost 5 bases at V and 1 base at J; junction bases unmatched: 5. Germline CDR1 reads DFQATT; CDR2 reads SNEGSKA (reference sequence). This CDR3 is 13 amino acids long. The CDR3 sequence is CSAARGQSYEQYF. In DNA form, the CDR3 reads TGCAGTGCTGCCAGGGGACAGTCCTACGAGCAGTACTTC.

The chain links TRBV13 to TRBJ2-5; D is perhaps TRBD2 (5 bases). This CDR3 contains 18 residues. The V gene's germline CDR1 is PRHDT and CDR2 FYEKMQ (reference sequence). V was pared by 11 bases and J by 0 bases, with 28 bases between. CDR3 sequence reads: CAFSPSMRATMYQETQYF. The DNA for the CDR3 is TGTGCCTTCAGCCCTTCCATGCGGGCCACGATGTACCAAGAGACCCAGTACTTC.

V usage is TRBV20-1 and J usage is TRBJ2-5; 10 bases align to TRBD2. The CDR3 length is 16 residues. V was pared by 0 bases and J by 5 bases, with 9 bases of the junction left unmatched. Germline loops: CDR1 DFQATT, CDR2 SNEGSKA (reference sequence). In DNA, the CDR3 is TGCAGTGCTAGAGATTGGGCTAGCGGGAGCCGGGAGACCCAGTACTTC. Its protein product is CSARDWASGSRETQYF.

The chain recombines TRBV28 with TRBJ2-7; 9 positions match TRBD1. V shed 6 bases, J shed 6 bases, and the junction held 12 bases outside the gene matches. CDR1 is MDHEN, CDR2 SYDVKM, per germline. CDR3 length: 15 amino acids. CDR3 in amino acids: CASSLTGGTPFEQYF. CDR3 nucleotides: TGTGCCAGCAGCCTTACAGGGGGCACACCATTCGAGCAGTACTTC.

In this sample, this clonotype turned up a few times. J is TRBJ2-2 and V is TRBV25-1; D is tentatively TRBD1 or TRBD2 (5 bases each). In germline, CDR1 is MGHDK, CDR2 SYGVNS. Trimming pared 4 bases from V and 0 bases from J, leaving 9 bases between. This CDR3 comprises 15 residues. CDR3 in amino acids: CASSVGTANTGELFF. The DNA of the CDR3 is TGTGCCAGCAGTGTCGGGACGGCGAACACCGGGGAGCTGTTTTTT.

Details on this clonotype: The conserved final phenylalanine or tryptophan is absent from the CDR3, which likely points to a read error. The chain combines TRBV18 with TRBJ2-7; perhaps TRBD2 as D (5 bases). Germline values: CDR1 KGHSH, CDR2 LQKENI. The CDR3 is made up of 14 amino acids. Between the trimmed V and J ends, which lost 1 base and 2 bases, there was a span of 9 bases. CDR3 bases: TGTGCCAGCTCACCACGAGGGCCACCCTACGAGCAGTACCTC. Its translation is CASSPRGPPYEQYL.

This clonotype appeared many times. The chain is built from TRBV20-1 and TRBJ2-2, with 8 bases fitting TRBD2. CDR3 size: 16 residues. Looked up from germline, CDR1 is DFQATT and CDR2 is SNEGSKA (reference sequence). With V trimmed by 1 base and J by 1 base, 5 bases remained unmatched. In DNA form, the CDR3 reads TGCAGTGCTAGAGGGCCTAGCGGGTGGAACACCGGGGAGCTGTTTTTT. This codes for CSARGPSGWNTGELFF.

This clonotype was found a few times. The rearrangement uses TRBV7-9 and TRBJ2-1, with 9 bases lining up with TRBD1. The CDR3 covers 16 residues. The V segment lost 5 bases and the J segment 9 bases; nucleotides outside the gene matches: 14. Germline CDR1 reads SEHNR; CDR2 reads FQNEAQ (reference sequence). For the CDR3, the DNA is TGTGCCAGCAGCCCCCTGGTGGTACAGGGGGCAGTTGAGCAGTTCTTC. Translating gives CASSPLVVQGAVEQFF.

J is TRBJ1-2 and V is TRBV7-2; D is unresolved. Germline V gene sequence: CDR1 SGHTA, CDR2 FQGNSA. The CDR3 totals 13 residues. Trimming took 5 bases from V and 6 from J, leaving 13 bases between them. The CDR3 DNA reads TGTGCCAGCAGCCATTCTCGGGAGGATGGCTACACCTTC. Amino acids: CASSHSREDGYTF.

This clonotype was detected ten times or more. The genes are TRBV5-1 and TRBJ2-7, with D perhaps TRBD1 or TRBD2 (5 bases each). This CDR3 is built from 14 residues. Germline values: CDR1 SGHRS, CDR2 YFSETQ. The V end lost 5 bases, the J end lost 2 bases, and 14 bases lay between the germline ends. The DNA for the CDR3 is TGCGCCAGCAGTTATGAGCCGGGACCCTACGAGCAGTACTTC. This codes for CASSYEPGPYEQYF.

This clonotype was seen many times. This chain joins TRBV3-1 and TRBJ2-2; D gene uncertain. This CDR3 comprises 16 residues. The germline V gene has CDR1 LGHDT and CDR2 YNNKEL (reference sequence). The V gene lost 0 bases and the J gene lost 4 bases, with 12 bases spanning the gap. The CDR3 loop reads CASSQDPRRVTGELFF. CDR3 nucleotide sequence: TGTGCCAGCAGCCAAGACCCTCGAAGAGTCACCGGGGAGCTGTTTTTT. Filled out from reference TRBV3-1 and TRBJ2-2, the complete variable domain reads DTAVSQTPKYLVTQMGNDKSIKCEQNLGHDTMYWYKQDSKKFLKIMFSYNNKELIINETVPNRFSPKSPDKAHLNLHINSLELGDSAVYFCASSQDPRRVTGELFFGEGSRLTVL.

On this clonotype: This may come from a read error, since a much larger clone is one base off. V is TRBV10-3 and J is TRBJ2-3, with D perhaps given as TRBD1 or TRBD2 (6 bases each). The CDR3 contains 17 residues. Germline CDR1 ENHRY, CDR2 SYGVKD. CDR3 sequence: CDISESTAPGATNTQYF. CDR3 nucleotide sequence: TGTGACATCAGTGAGTCGACCGCCCCGGGGGCCACAAATACGCAGTATTTT.

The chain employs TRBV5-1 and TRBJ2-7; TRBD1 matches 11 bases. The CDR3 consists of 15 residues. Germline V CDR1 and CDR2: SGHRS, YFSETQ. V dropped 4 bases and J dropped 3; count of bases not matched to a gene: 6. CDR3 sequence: CASSPGTGGFYEQYF. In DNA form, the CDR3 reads TGCGCCAGCAGCCCTGGGACAGGGGGTTTCTACGAGCAGTACTTC.

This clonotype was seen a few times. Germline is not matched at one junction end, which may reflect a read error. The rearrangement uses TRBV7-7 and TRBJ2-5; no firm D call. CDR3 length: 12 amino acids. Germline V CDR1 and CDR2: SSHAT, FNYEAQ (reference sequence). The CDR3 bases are TGTGCTAGCAGCTCTGCTTCGGAGACCCAGTACTTC. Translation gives CASSSASETQYF.